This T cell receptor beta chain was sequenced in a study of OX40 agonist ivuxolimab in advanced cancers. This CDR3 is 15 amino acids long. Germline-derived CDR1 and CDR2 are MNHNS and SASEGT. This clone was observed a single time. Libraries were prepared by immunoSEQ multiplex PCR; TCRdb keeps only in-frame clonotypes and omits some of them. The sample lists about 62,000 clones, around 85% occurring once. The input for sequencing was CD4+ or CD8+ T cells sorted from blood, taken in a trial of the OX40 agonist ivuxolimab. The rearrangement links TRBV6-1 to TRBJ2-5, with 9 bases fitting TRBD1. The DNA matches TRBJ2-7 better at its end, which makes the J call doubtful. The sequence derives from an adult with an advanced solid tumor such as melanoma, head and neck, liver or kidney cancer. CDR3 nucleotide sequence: TGTGCCAGCAGTGAACTGCTGGGACAGGGTTACGAGCAGTACTTC. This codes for CASSELLGQGYEQYF.